The present entry profiles one T cell receptor (beta chain) with its context. The sample is drawn from a study of T cells after yellow fever vaccination. TCRdb ran MiXCR on the 5' RACE reads and lists one entry per CDR3 protein. The sample includes 200,000 to 300,000 distinct CDR3 sequences, approximately 13% of them seen just once. From germline, CDR1 is SQVTM and CDR2 ANQGSEA. This CDR3 has 14 residues. V dropped 3 bases and J dropped 5 bases, with 16 bases sitting between them. This TCR was recovered from a man aged 25 to 40 who received the YFV17D yellow fever vaccine. The V call is TRBV29-1, the J call TRBJ2-5; D could derive from TRBD1 or TRBD2 (6 bases each). The sample in question was CD4+ T cells sorted from PBMCs, obtained 45 days after the yellow fever booster vaccination. The CDR3 reads CSVDGAGGGETQYF. CDR3 DNA: TGCAGCGTTGACGGAGCAGGAGGGGGGGAGACCCAGTACTTC.